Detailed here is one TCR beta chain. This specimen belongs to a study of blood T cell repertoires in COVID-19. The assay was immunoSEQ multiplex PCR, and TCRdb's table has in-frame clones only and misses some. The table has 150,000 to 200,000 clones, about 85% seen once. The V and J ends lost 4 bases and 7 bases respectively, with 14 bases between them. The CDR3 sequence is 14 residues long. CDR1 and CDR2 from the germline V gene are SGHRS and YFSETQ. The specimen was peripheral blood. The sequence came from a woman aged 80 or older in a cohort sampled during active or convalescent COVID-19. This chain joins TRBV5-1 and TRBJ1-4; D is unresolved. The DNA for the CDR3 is TGCGCCAGCAGCCTCGACCTGGGAGGTGAAAAACTGTTTTTT. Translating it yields CASSLDLGGEKLFF.